These 21 T cell receptor beta chains came from one sample sequenced in a study of T cell repertoires in cytomegalovirus infection (dated by TCRdb to between 2018 and 2021). TCRdb names Illumina HiSeq 1500 as the instrument used. TCRdb's own reprocessing of the public reads used fastp at Q25 and MiXCR and kept productive beta chains. When rows share a CDR3 protein, they turn into one entry using the most common DNA and genes. This sample has about 920,000 distinct CDR3 sequences in its table, and around 32% of those were observed once. The ten largest clonotypes hold about 14% of the sample. The treatment or condition label, as the study defines it: in vitro stimulation with specific CMV peptide epitopes to enrich CMV-specific T cells. Their specific antigens are unknown. The sequencing used cultured CD8+ T cells from PBMCs, collected from culture after CMV antigen stimulation. The source of these receptors is a human donor in good health (CMV status not recorded). Some clones in this sample may be carry-over from other donors' samples.

The chain combines TRBV10-3 with TRBJ1-5; D call uncertain. CDR3 size: 14 residues. CDR1 ENHRY and CDR2 SYGVKD come from the germline V gene. V gave up 3 bases and J gave up 2 bases, with 8 bases separating them. The CDR3 nucleotides are TGTGCCATCAGTGACCGGCCGGGCAATCAGCCCCAGCATTTT. Its translation is CAISDRPGNQPQHF.

This clonotype came up many times. This rearrangement joins TRBV7-6 to TRBJ1-1; D may be TRBD1 (5 bases). The CDR3 has 15 amino acids. Germline assignment: CDR1 SGHVS and CDR2 FNYEAQ. Trimming took off 2 bases at V and 1 base at J, with 11 bases between the two ends. This CDR3 is CASSLNWGPNTEAFF. CDR3 DNA: TGTGCCAGCAGCTTAAATTGGGGCCCGAACACTGAAGCTTTCTTT.

This clonotype was observed a handful of times. The gene calls are TRBV9 and TRBJ2-2, with a tentative D call TRBD2 (6 bases). Germline V CDR1 and CDR2: SGDLS, YYNGEE. The CDR3 has 17 amino acids. Trimming removed 4 bases at V and 5 bases at J, with 21 bases between. In DNA, the CDR3 is TGTGCCAGCAGCTTCCCGGGACGCCCGGGGGAGACCGGGGAGCTGTTTTTT. As protein: CASSFPGRPGETGELFF.

The chain links TRBV7-9 to TRBJ1-1; D is possibly TRBD1 (6 bases). The ends were cut back, 5 bases at V and 8 bases at J, with 15 bases in the middle. This CDR3 has 13 amino acids. Germline V lookup: CDR1 SEHNR, CDR2 FQNEAQ (reference sequence). The CDR3 region is CASSIPQGPEAFF. The CDR3 DNA reads TGTGCCAGCAGCATTCCTCAGGGGCCCGAAGCTTTCTTT.

The chain combines TRBV2 with TRBJ2-2; TRBD1 is a possible D gene (6 bases). Germline CDR1 and CDR2: SNHLY and FYNNEI. CDR3 length: 11 amino acids. In nucleotides, the CDR3 is TGTGCTGTCAGGGGTACCGGGGAGCTGTTTTTT. This encodes CAVRGTGELFF.

This rearrangement joins TRBV19 to TRBJ1-1; 10 nucleotides match TRBD1. The V and J ends lost 8 bases and 1 base, in that order; junction bases with no gene match: 13. The germline V gene has CDR1 LNHDA and CDR2 SQIVND (reference sequence). There are 17 residues in the CDR3. The CDR3 DNA sequence: TGTGCCAGTGGATACGGACAGGGGGGTCTGGGGAACACTGAAGCTTTCTTT. Translation: CASGYGQGGLGNTEAFF.

This clonotype was recorded a few times. The genes are TRBV12-3 or TRBV12-4 and TRBJ1-5; D is unresolved. The CDR3 contains 14 residues. V was pared by 1 base and J by 4 bases, with 8 bases between. The CDR3 DNA reads TGTGCCAGCAGTTTAGAATCAGGAAATCAGCCCCAGCATTTT. It encodes CASSLESGNQPQHF.

This clonotype was seen repeatedly, ten times or more. The chain employs TRBV12-3 or TRBV12-4 and TRBJ2-7; D ambiguous. The germline V and J ends were trimmed by 7 bases and 1 base, with 14 bases remaining between them. The CDR3 is 14 residues long. The CDR3 reads CASTSWTHSYEQYF. Here the CDR3 DNA reads TGTGCCAGCACCTCGTGGACGCATTCCTACGAGCAGTACTTC.

This sequence joins TRBV7-6 and TRBJ1-2; D may be TRBD1 (6 bases). This CDR3 spans 16 amino acids. Deletions cut 5 bases from V and 4 bases from J, with 20 bases between. Germline-derived CDR1 and CDR2 are SGHVS and FNYEAQ. The CDR3 spells CASSGEGGTGPYGYTF. The DNA of the CDR3 is TGTGCCAGCAGCGGTGAGGGGGGAACAGGTCCCTATGGCTACACCTTC.

J is TRBJ2-1 and V is TRBV7-6, with D possibly matching TRBD1 (5 bases). CDR1 and CDR2 from the germline V gene are SGHVS and FNYEAQ. Trimming removed 8 bases at V and 0 bases at J, with 14 bases between. This CDR3 is built from 15 residues. The CDR3 sequence is CASLGQGSSYNEQFF. The CDR3 DNA is TGTGCCAGCCTCGGGCAGGGAAGCTCCTACAATGAGCAGTTCTTC.

The chain couples TRBV4-1 to TRBJ2-5; D is perhaps TRBD1 (5 bases). The CDR3 sequence is 16 residues long. Trimming removed 3 bases at V and 4 bases at J, with 18 bases between. In germline, CDR1 is MGHRA, CDR2 YSYEKL. The CDR3, as DNA: TGCGCCAGCAGCCAGGGTTGGGGCATTTCGGGAGAGACCCAGTACTTC. Translating it yields CASSQGWGISGETQYF.

The J gene is TRBJ2-1, the V gene TRBV5-1; TRBD2 aligns across 7 bases. This CDR3 has 17 residues. Germline lookup yields CDR1 SGHRS and CDR2 YFSETQ. V lost 0 bases and J lost 3; bases outside the gene matches: 9. The CDR3 region has the DNA TGCGCCAGCAGCTTGGCCCCTAGCGGCCTCGTCTACAATGAGCAGTTCTTC. Translation gives CASSLAPSGLVYNEQFF.

Worth noting for this clonotype: With a much larger clone just one base away, this may be a read error. J is TRBJ2-3 and V is TRBV6-5, with D tentatively TRBD2 (5 bases). The CDR3 runs to 13 residues. Germline V CDR1 and CDR2: MNHEY, SVGAGI. The V end lost 2 bases, the J end lost 3 bases, and 6 bases lay between the germline ends. The CDR3 reads CASSYGETDTQYF. As DNA, the CDR3 is TGTGCCAGCAGTTACGGGGAGACAGATACGCAGTATTTT.

Only a few counts were recorded for this clonotype. V is TRBV28 and J is TRBJ1-5, with D unclear. V shed 1 base and J shed 5 bases, with 12 bases lying between them. The CDR3 runs 15 residues. Germline assignment: CDR1 MDHEN and CDR2 SYDVKM. The CDR3 DNA sequence: TGTGCCAGCAGTTTATCCCCGAGTTACCATCAGCCCCAGCATTTT. Residues: CASSLSPSYHQPQHF.

This clonotype was observed a handful of times. This chain uses TRBV5-6 with TRBJ2-1, with D possibly TRBD2 on 6 matching bases. V was shortened by 1 base and J by 0 bases, with 17 bases between the two germline ends. Per the germline V gene, CDR1 is SGHDT and CDR2 is YYEEEE. The CDR3 runs 18 residues. CDR3 coding DNA: TGTGCCAGCAGCTTGCCGTTTGGGAGGCGGGGCTCCTACAATGAGCAGTTCTTC. Protein product: CASSLPFGRRGSYNEQFF.

This clonotype has only a few counts. The V and J genes are TRBV28 and TRBJ2-7; D might be TRBD2 (5 bases). There are 14 residues in the CDR3. Germline V gene data show CDR1 as MDHEN and CDR2 as SYDVKM. Trimming cost V 4 bases and J 3 bases, with 13 bases left between them. CDR3 in amino acids: CASSSEDWLYEQYV. The CDR3 nucleotides read TGTGCCAGCAGTTCCGAGGACTGGCTCTACGAGCAGTACGTC.

This chain connects TRBV27 to TRBJ2-3, with D possibly TRBD1 on 6 matching bases. Germline CDR1 MNHEY, CDR2 SMNVEV (reference sequence). There are 13 residues in the CDR3. V dropped 5 bases and J dropped 3 bases, with 9 bases sitting between them. The CDR3 spells CASSAGTTDTQYF. For the CDR3, the DNA is TGTGCCAGCAGTGCCGGGACAACAGATACGCAGTATTTT.

CDR3 nucleotide sequence: TGTGCCAGCACCATACCCGGACAGAGCAATCAGCCCCAGCATTTT. It is translated as CASTIPGQSNQPQHF. The chain has TRBV12-3 or TRBV12-4 and TRBJ1-5; weak D call: TRBD1 (6 bases). Trimming removed 7 bases at V and 1 base at J, with 14 bases between. The CDR3 is 15 amino acids.

V usage is TRBV4-3 and J usage is TRBJ2-3; D is undetermined. The V end lost 0 bases, the J end lost 5 bases, and 6 bases lay between the germline ends. This CDR3 spans 13 amino acids. Germline V CDR1 and CDR2: LGHNA, YSLEER. The chain's CDR3 is CASSQDPVDTQYF. CDR3 nucleotide sequence: TGCGCCAGCAGCCAAGATCCCGTAGATACGCAGTATTTT.

This clonotype was picked up a small number of times. The chain has TRBV28 and TRBJ1-4; D unresolved. The germline V and J ends were trimmed by 6 bases and 8 bases, with 16 bases remaining between them. CDR3 length equals 14 residues. The V gene's germline CDR1 is MDHEN and CDR2 SYDVKM. As DNA, the CDR3 is TGTGCCAGCAGCAATGACGGATTCGTCGAAAAACTGTTTTTT. Encoded protein: CASSNDGFVEKLFF.

This clonotype was counted ten times or more. The genes are TRBV12-3 or TRBV12-4 and TRBJ2-5; D uncertain. V was shortened by 3 bases and J by 5 bases, with 13 bases between the two germline ends. CDR3 length: 14 residues. The CDR3 protein is CASSFGTLVETQYF. In nucleotides, the CDR3 is TGTGCCAGCAGTTTCGGCACTTTGGTCGAGACCCAGTACTTC.